The 28 T cell receptor beta chains presented below share a single source sample, sequenced in a study of cytomegalovirus exposure and HLA in healthy donors. In the PCR, 60 Vbeta and 13 Jbeta primers were used. Libraries were prepared by immunoSEQ multiplex PCR; TCRdb keeps only in-frame clonotypes and omits some of them. The sample carries about 130,000 clones, around 83% recorded once. Sequenced input: PBMCs. The receptors come from a girl aged 2-15 years in good health and CMV-seronegative.

The chain carries TRBV7-9 and TRBJ2-5; 10 bases fit TRBD1. The DNA matches TRBJ2-7 better at its end, which makes the J call doubtful. CDR1 and CDR2 (germline): SEHNR, FQNEAQ (reference sequence). The length of the CDR3 is 14 residues. CDR3 sequence reads: CASSSRDRGYEQYF. The CDR3 region has the DNA TGTGCCAGCAGCTCCCGGGACAGGGGTTACGAGCAGTACTTC.

This clone was seen more than once but under ten times. This chain uses TRBV7-6 with TRBJ2-2; perhaps TRBD2 as D (5 bases). In germline, CDR1 is SGHVS, CDR2 FNYEAQ. Trimming cost V 7 bases and J 5 bases, with 17 bases left between them. This CDR3 has 15 amino acids. The CDR3 loop is CASTLGLAGTGELFF. The CDR3 nucleotides are TGTGCCAGCACCTTGGGCCTAGCCGGGACCGGGGAGCTGTTTTTT.

This chain links TRBV7-3 with TRBJ2-2; perhaps TRBD1 as D (6 bases). CDR3 length equals 15 residues. The germline CDR1 and CDR2 sequences are SGHTA and FQGTGA. Trimming took 5 bases from V and 4 from J, leaving 14 bases between them. CDR3 amino acids: CASSHPGVSTGELFF. The CDR3, as DNA: TGTGCCAGCAGCCATCCAGGGGTTAGCACCGGGGAGCTGTTTTTT.

Concerning this clone: Other DNA variants within this sample encode the same CDR3. J is TRBJ2-1 and V is TRBV6-4; 11 bases are a match to TRBD2. In germline, CDR1 is MRHNA, CDR2 SNTAGT. The length of the CDR3 is 15 residues. Trimming cost V 3 bases and J 3 bases; bases outside gene matches: 1. CDR3 in DNA: TGTGCCAGCAGTGATGGGACTAGCGGCTACAATGAGCAGTTCTTC. This codes for CASSDGTSGYNEQFF.

The V call is TRBV5-6, the J call TRBJ2-5; TRBD1 might be the D (6 bases). The closer fit of TRBJ2-7 to the DNA end suggests the J call may be wrong. This CDR3 region has 14 residues. Germline assignment: CDR1 SGHDT and CDR2 YYEEEE. As DNA, the CDR3 is TGTGCCAGCAGCATTACAGGGTCGGGCCACGAGCAGTACTTC. Residues: CASSITGSGHEQYF.

The chain links TRBV6-5 to TRBJ2-3; D possibly corresponds to TRBD1 (6 bases). There are 15 residues in the CDR3. Germline V gives CDR1 MNHEY, CDR2 SVGAGI. Trimming stripped 4 bases from V and 1 base from J, with 12 bases between. Written as DNA, the CDR3 is TGTGCCAGCAGTTTGGGGGCAGGGGGCACAGATACGCAGTATTTT. Amino acids: CASSLGAGGTDTQYF.

This clone was counted a single time. This rearrangement joins TRBV5-3 to TRBJ2-5; 10 nucleotides match TRBD2. TRBV5-3 is given ORF status, its function remaining uncertain. The V gene end was trimmed by 4 bases and the J gene end by 4 bases; junction bases not matched to a gene: 16. There are 18 residues in the CDR3. The CDR3 spells CARSPARSGRVSVETQYF. CDR3 bases: TGTGCCAGAAGCCCGGCCCGGAGCGGGAGGGTGTCGGTAGAGACCCAGTACTTC.

The chain has TRBV15 and TRBJ2-7, with TRBD2 as a possible D gene (5 bases). The CDR3 is 15 residues long. Germline V gene data show CDR1 as LNHNV and CDR2 as YYDKDF (reference sequence). V lost 0 bases and J lost 1, with 10 bases in between. CDR3 residues: CATSREGLPSYEQYF. In nucleotides, the CDR3 is TGTGCCACCAGCAGAGAAGGACTCCCTTCCTACGAGCAGTACTTC.

V is TRBV9 and J is TRBJ2-3; no firm D call. The CDR3 contains 15 residues. Germline V gives CDR1 SGDLS, CDR2 YYNGEE. The V end lost 2 bases, the J end lost 1 base, and 11 bases lay between the germline ends. The CDR3 region is CASSVLSSGTDTQYF. The CDR3 DNA reads TGTGCCAGCAGCGTCCTTTCCAGTGGCACAGATACGCAGTATTTT. The full variable domain, its missing parts supplied by reference TRBV9 and TRBJ2-3, is DSGVTQTPKHLITATGQRVTLRCSPRSGDLSVYWYQQSLDQGLQFLIQYYNGEERAKGNILERFSAQQFPDLHSELNLSSLELGDSALYFCASSVLSSGTDTQYFGPGTRLTVL.

The chain links TRBV10-3 to TRBJ1-5; 8 positions agree with TRBD1. Germline loops: CDR1 ENHRY, CDR2 SYGVKD. The CDR3 totals 16 residues. J gave up 7 bases and V 0 bases, and 8 bases lay outside the gene matches. DNA for the CDR3: TGTGCCATCAGTGAGTCTGGACAGGGTACAGAGCAGCCCCAGCATTTT. This translates into CAISESGQGTEQPQHF.

This clone was found once. The chain links TRBV23-1 to TRBJ2-3, with 8 bases lining up with TRBD2. TRBV23-1 is an ORF, and what it does is uncertain. The V segment lost 3 bases and the J segment 6 bases; nucleotides outside the gene matches: 17. This CDR3 comprises 18 residues. The CDR3: CASSHHRVKAGGTDTQYF. CDR3 bases: TGCGCCAGCAGTCACCACCGGGTCAAGGCGGGGGGTACGGATACGCAGTATTTT.

This chain uses TRBV10-3 with TRBJ1-1; D uncertain. From germline, CDR1 is ENHRY and CDR2 SYGVKD. V lost 6 bases, J lost 6 bases, and 8 bases lay in between. This CDR3 is built from 11 residues. CDR3 nucleotide sequence: TGTGCCATCAGGGGCGCTTCTGAAGCTTTCTTT. Protein sequence: CAIRGASEAFF.

This chain uses TRBV5-4 with TRBJ2-3; maybe TRBD1 (6 bases). The V gene lost 5 bases and the J gene lost 3 bases, with 7 bases spanning the gap. This CDR3 has 12 amino acids. Germline V CDR1 and CDR2: SGHNT, YYREEE (reference sequence). Written as DNA, the CDR3 is TGTGCCAGCAGTAGGGGGACAGATACGCAGTATTTT. It is translated as CASSRGTDTQYF.

Written as DNA, the CDR3 is TGTGCCAGCAGTTTAGGCCCGTACTACAATGAGCAGTTCTTC. The encoded protein is CASSLGPYYNEQFF. The chain uses TRBV28 and TRBJ2-1; D unclear. The V and J ends lost 2 bases and 3 bases respectively, with 8 bases between them. CDR1 is MDHEN, CDR2 SYDVKM, per germline. The CDR3 covers 14 residues. Complete variable domain (other parts from reference TRBV28 and TRBJ2-1): DVKVTQSSRYLVKRTGEKVFLECVQDMDHENMFWYRQDPGLGLRLIYFSYDVKMKEKGDIPEGYSVSREKKERFSLILESASTNQTSMYLCASSLGPYYNEQFFGPGTRLTVL.

The chain employs TRBV21-1 and TRBJ2-7; the D segment call TRBD2 is taken from the table without a DNA check. TRBV21-1 is a listed pseudogene. This CDR3 spans 18 amino acids. This chain's CDR3 is CASSKGSTGGSPRYEQYF. CDR3 DNA sequence: TGTGCCAGCAGCAAAGGTAGTACCGGCGGAAGCCCGAGATACGAGCAGTACTTC.

The chain uses TRBV9 and TRBJ2-1; 8 positions agree with TRBD1. The CDR3 sequence is 15 residues long. V lost 4 bases, J lost 5 bases, and 8 bases stayed unmatched. Germline values: CDR1 SGDLS, CDR2 YYNGEE. The CDR3 is CASSIGTGVDNEQFF. DNA of the CDR3: TGTGCCAGCAGCATTGGGACAGGCGTCGACAATGAGCAGTTCTTC.

The rearrangement joins TRBV10-3 to TRBJ1-1; maybe TRBD1 (6 bases). Germline V lookup: CDR1 ENHRY, CDR2 SYGVKD. This CDR3 spans 13 amino acids. V lost 1 base, J lost 5 bases, and 8 bases lay in between. This chain's CDR3 is CAISELGGTEAFF. DNA of the CDR3: TGTGCCATCAGTGAGTTAGGGGGTACTGAAGCTTTCTTT.

This rearrangement joins TRBV28 to TRBJ2-3; 7 bases are a match to TRBD1. Per germline, CDR1 MDHEN and CDR2 SYDVKM. The CDR3 runs to 15 residues. V lost 6 bases and J lost 0; bases outside the gene matches: 6. CDR3 protein: CASSEPRGSTDTQYF. For the CDR3, the DNA is TGTGCCAGCAGCGAACCCAGGGGGAGCACAGATACGCAGTATTTT.

In its sample, this clone was seen once. This chain uses TRBV11-2 with TRBJ2-5; D unresolved. V was shortened by 3 bases and J by 5 bases, with 16 bases between the two germline ends. Germline V lookup: CDR1 SGHAT, CDR2 FQNNGV. CDR3 length equals 15 residues. The CDR3 region has the DNA TGTGCCAGCAGCTTTGCTTGTTGGGTGGAGGAGACCCAGTACTTC. Protein: CASSFACWVEETQYF.

This clone has only one observation. The CDR3 DNA reads TGTGCCAGCAGTTACTCGACAGGTAGCAATCAGCCCCAGCATTTT. Translated: CASSYSTGSNQPQHF. The rearrangement links TRBV6-6 to TRBJ1-5; D is perhaps TRBD1 (6 bases). Germline V CDR1 and CDR2: MNHNY, SVGAGI (reference sequence). V shed 0 bases and J shed 0 bases, with 6 bases lying between them. This CDR3 has 15 residues.

This clone has a single count. The chain combines TRBV30 with TRBJ1-4, with D possibly TRBD1 on 5 matching bases. In germline, CDR1 is GTSNPN, CDR2 SVGIG (reference sequence). Trimming cost V 1 base and J 7 bases, with 16 bases left between them. This CDR3 comprises 15 residues. The DNA for the CDR3 is TGTGCCTGGAGTGGGACCCGGGGGATGGGTGAAAAACTGTTTTTT. Its protein is CAWSGTRGMGEKLFF.

The genes are TRBV9 and TRBJ2-1; 12 bases fit TRBD2. The CDR3 is 16 residues long. V shed 3 bases and J 8 bases; nucleotides not matched to a gene: 9. Per the germline V gene, CDR1 is SGDLS and CDR2 is YYNGEE. The CDR3 DNA reads TGTGCCAGCAGCGCCTCCGGGACTAGCGGGTACCATGAGCAGTTCTTC. This sequence encodes CASSASGTSGYHEQFF.

The chain combines TRBV7-9 with TRBJ2-1, with 8 nucleotides matching TRBD2. Germline CDR1 reads SEHNR; CDR2 reads FQNEAQ (reference sequence). There are 17 residues in the CDR3. Trimming cost V 5 bases and J 6 bases; bases outside gene matches: 15. CDR3: CASSPTLTSDQGNEQFF. CDR3 bases: TGTGCCAGCAGCCCGACACTGACTAGCGACCAAGGCAATGAGCAGTTCTTC.

Turning to this clone: A junction boundary mismatches the germline segment, possibly from a read error. This chain links TRBV7-9 with TRBJ1-5; D perhaps matches TRBD1 (5 bases). The CDR3 spans 15 residues. The germline V gene has CDR1 SEHNR and CDR2 FQNEAQ (reference sequence). The CDR3 DNA reads as TGTGCCAGCAGCCCCTCGGGAGACAGCAATGAGCCCCAGCATTTT. Encoded protein: CASSPSGDSNEPQHF.

The V gene is TRBV6-5, the J gene TRBJ1-4; 10 nucleotides match TRBD1. The CDR3 is made up of 15 amino acids. V shed 2 bases, J shed 8 bases, and the junction held 5 bases outside the gene matches. Per the germline V gene, CDR1 is MNHEY and CDR2 is SVGAGI. Here the CDR3 DNA reads TGTGCCAGCAGTTACGAAGGGACAGGGGACGAAAAACTGTTTTTT. Amino acid sequence: CASSYEGTGDEKLFF.

CDR3 DNA: TGCGCCAGCAGCTTGGGAGGCCAAGAGACCCAGTACTTC. Translation gives CASSLGGQETQYF. This chain connects TRBV5-1 to TRBJ2-5; D unclear. V shed 0 bases and J shed 1 base, with 4 bases lying between them. The CDR3 is 13 amino acids. CDR1 and CDR2 from the germline V gene are SGHRS and YFSETQ.

The V and J genes are TRBV5-1 and TRBJ2-3; perhaps TRBD2 as D (6 bases). Germline CDR1 is SGHRS and CDR2 is YFSETQ. Trimming removed 0 bases from V and 2 bases from J, with 13 bases in between. The CDR3 is made up of 16 amino acids. The chain's CDR3 is CASSLDPSASTDTQYF. CDR3 DNA sequence: TGCGCCAGCAGCTTGGACCCTAGCGCTTCCACAGATACGCAGTATTTT.

The chain links TRBV10-2 to TRBJ2-7; 8 bases fit TRBD2. The CDR3 length is 14 residues. Per germline, CDR1 WSHSY and CDR2 SAAADI. V was pared by 7 bases and J by 5 bases, with 10 bases of the junction left unmatched. CDR3: CASTRGGASHEQYF. CDR3 nucleotide sequence: TGCGCCAGCACCCGGGGGGGCGCTTCCCACGAGCAGTACTTC.